This TCR beta chain was obtained from a study of cytomegalovirus exposure and HLA in healthy donors. Study-level information: Later, an analysis reported that the 130 or so validation repertoires had used the same platform as the roughly 700 first-cohort repertoires. General study points: It was approximately 150 TCR beta chains that were listed as cytomegalovirus-associated.

Sequencing was performed with immunoSEQ multiplex PCR; in TCRdb, only in-frame clones are kept and a portion is missing. Of over 150,000 clones listed, 75% to 95% were seen once; the top ten hold around 2.7%. This CDR3 has 13 amino acids. The V end lost 0 bases, the J end lost 4 bases, and 6 bases lay between the germline ends. Per the germline V gene, CDR1 is SGHTA and CDR2 is FQGNSA. Points on this clone: Its specificity is not known.

The sequenced sample was PBMCs. The source of this sequence is a woman between 18 and 29 years old in good health and CMV-seropositive. This chain links TRBV7-2 with TRBJ1-1, with D possibly TRBD1 on 5 matching bases. CDR3 sequence: CASSLAQGTEAFF. The DNA for the CDR3 is TGTGCCAGCAGCTTAGCGCAGGGCACTGAAGCTTTCTTT.